This entry describes one T cell receptor (beta chain). This CDR3 is also generated by other DNA sequences in the sample. Measured with immunoSEQ multiplex PCR; TCRdb has only the in-frame clones, and not every one. The sample records 45,000 to 65,000 clones, approximately 84% being singletons. This sample was included in a study of OX40 agonist ivuxolimab in advanced cancers. This CDR3 is 12 amino acids long. The junction had 8 bases not matched to a gene; V was cut back by 5 bases and J by 7 bases. Germline lookup yields CDR1 SQVTM and CDR2 ANQGSEA. This TCR derives from an adult with an advanced solid tumor such as melanoma, head and neck, liver or kidney cancer. Sequenced material: CD4+ or CD8+ T cells sorted from blood, taken in a trial of the OX40 agonist ivuxolimab. The rearrangement links TRBV29-1 to TRBJ2-7, with TRBD1 matching over 7 bases. Written as DNA, the CDR3 is TGCAGCGTTCACAGGGGAAGTTTTGAGCAGTACTTC. Its translation is CSVHRGSFEQYF.